The 21 T cell receptor beta chains below were found in one sample sequenced in a study of T cell responses to AZD1222 COVID-19 vaccine. TCRdb's table, derived via immunoSEQ multiplex PCR, lists solely in-frame clones and lacks some. The sample lists 180,000 or so clones; approximately 90% were seen once. The sequenced sample was peripheral blood, obtained 28 days after the second AZD1222 dose. The receptors derive from an adult who received the AZD1222 COVID-19 vaccine.

This chain joins TRBV4-3 and TRBJ2-7; D is unresolved. The CDR3 contains 13 residues. Germline CDR1 LGHNA, CDR2 YSLEER. V was shortened by 3 bases and J by 4 bases, with 10 bases between the two germline ends. In nucleotides, the CDR3 is TGCGCCAGCAGCCAGTCCCCCGTTTACGAGCAGTACTTC. Its protein is CASSQSPVYEQYF.

Concerning this clone itself: The sample holds other DNA sequences that translate to the same CDR3. CDR3: CASSPGAKNIQYF. In nucleotides, the CDR3 is TGTGCCAGCTCACCAGGGGCCAAAAACATTCAGTACTTC. This chain links TRBV18 with TRBJ2-4; D is undetermined. The CDR3 covers 13 residues. The V end was cut by 2 bases, the J end by 1 base, with 3 bases between. The germline CDR1 and CDR2 sequences are KGHSH and LQKENI.

V is TRBV28 and J is TRBJ1-3, with 9 bases matching TRBD1. The germline V gene has CDR1 MDHEN and CDR2 SYDVKM. CDR3 length: 14 residues. Trimming removed 4 bases from V and 7 bases from J; junction bases left unmatched: 5. In DNA form, the CDR3 reads TGTGCCAGCAGTTACCCTGGACAGGGGAACACCATATATTTT. Its protein product is CASSYPGQGNTIYF.

CDR3 protein: CASSLTLGLLYTF. The CDR3 DNA sequence: TGTGCCAGCAGTTTAACCCTGGGACTGCTCTACACCTTC. V gene TRBV27 combines with J gene TRBJ1-2; a possible D gene is TRBD1 (5 bases). The germline gives CDR1 MNHEY, CDR2 SMNVEV (reference sequence). V dropped 2 bases and J dropped 10 bases, with 14 bases sitting between them. CDR3 length equals 13 residues.

The V and J genes are TRBV7-2 and TRBJ2-7; a possible D gene is TRBD1 (5 bases). The germline V gene has CDR1 SGHTA and CDR2 FQGNSA. The CDR3 runs 12 residues. The V end lost 2 bases, the J end lost 6 bases, and 8 bases lay between the germline ends. The CDR3 reads CASSLQGIEQYF. The CDR3 nucleotides read TGTGCCAGCAGCTTACAGGGTATCGAGCAGTACTTC.

The V call is TRBV28, the J call TRBJ2-3; D may correspond to TRBD1 or TRBD2 (5 bases each). Trimming cost V 4 bases and J 5 bases, with 16 bases left between them. The CDR3 contains 15 residues. Germline loops: CDR1 MDHEN, CDR2 SYDVKM. CDR3 in DNA: TGTGCCAGCAGTTGGGCAGGGACGGGGAAAGATACGCAGTATTTT. Amino acid sequence: CASSWAGTGKDTQYF.

This clone was recorded once. The V and J genes are TRBV5-5 and TRBJ2-3; 8 bases agree with TRBD2. The CDR3 spans 15 residues. Germline V gene sequence: CDR1 SGHKS, CDR2 YYEKEE (reference sequence). V shed 3 bases, J shed 3 bases, and the junction held 6 bases outside the gene matches. The CDR3 bases are TGTGCCAGCAGCTGGGTCAGCGGGAGTACAGATACGCAGTATTTT. Its protein product is CASSWVSGSTDTQYF.

This rearrangement joins TRBV28 to TRBJ1-2; 9 bases align to TRBD1. The length of the CDR3 is 14 residues. V lost 4 bases to trimming and J lost 8 bases; unmatched junction nucleotides: 8. In germline, CDR1 is MDHEN, CDR2 SYDVKM. The CDR3 DNA reads TGTGCCAGCAGTTACCCGGGACAGGGAGTCGGCTACACCTTC. Protein sequence: CASSYPGQGVGYTF.

J is TRBJ2-3 and V is TRBV6-4; no clear D. The CDR3 has 13 residues. V was shortened by 0 bases and J by 6 bases, with 7 bases between the two germline ends. Germline V lookup: CDR1 MRHNA, CDR2 SNTAGT. CDR3: CASSDSSEDTQYF. The CDR3 nucleotides are TGTGCCAGCAGTGACTCGTCAGAGGATACGCAGTATTTT.

The chain recombines TRBV9 with TRBJ2-7; 8 bases match TRBD1. Germline assignment: CDR1 SGDLS and CDR2 YYNGEE. V shed 2 bases, J shed 4 bases, and the junction held 8 bases outside the gene matches. The CDR3 consists of 15 residues. The CDR3 spells CASSVRTGLTYEQYF. The CDR3 DNA sequence: TGTGCCAGCAGCGTCCGGACAGGGCTGACATACGAGCAGTACTTC.

The chain couples TRBV28 to TRBJ1-2; D is perhaps TRBD1 (6 bases). Trimming removed 6 bases at V and 7 bases at J, with 12 bases between. CDR3 length: 12 residues. The germline gives CDR1 MDHEN, CDR2 SYDVKM. CDR3 protein: CASRTGTSGYTF. The CDR3 DNA reads TGTGCCAGCAGGACCGGGACATCTGGCTACACCTTC.

The chain couples TRBV28 to TRBJ2-1; 10 bases agree with TRBD1. V trimming: 5 bases; J trimming: 1 base; junction bases outside the gene matches: 8. CDR3 length: 17 residues. Germline V CDR1 and CDR2: MDHEN, SYDVKM. CDR3 residues: CASSTPGQGRSYNEQFF. For the CDR3, the DNA is TGTGCCAGCAGTACCCCGGGACAGGGGCGGTCCTACAATGAGCAGTTCTTC.

Only one count was recorded for this clone. The genes are TRBV7-2 and TRBJ1-5; a possible D gene is TRBD1 (5 bases). CDR3 size: 17 residues. CDR1 is SGHTA, CDR2 FQGNSA, per germline. Trimming cost V 1 base and J 6 bases, with 19 bases left between them. The CDR3: CASSLVGRTFGGQPQHF. The CDR3 nucleotides are TGTGCCAGCAGCTTAGTGGGACGGACTTTCGGGGGTCAGCCCCAGCATTTT.

This chain connects TRBV5-5 to TRBJ1-4; tentative D call: TRBD1 (5 bases). Germline V lookup: CDR1 SGHKS, CDR2 YYEKEE (reference sequence). This CDR3 region has 14 residues. The ends were cut back, 0 bases at V and 7 bases at J, with 10 bases in the middle. This CDR3 reads CASSLGDGAEKLFF. CDR3 coding DNA: TGTGCCAGCAGCTTGGGGGACGGAGCTGAAAAACTGTTTTTT. Using reference TRBV5-5 and TRBJ1-4 for the parts outside the CDR3, the full variable domain is DAGVTQSPTHLIKTRGQQVTLRCSPISGHKSVSWYQQVLGQGPQFIFQYYEKEERGRGNFPDRFSARQFPNYSSELNVNALLLGDSALYLCASSLGDGAEKLFFGSGTQLSVL.

V gene TRBV7-8 combines with J gene TRBJ2-7; D gene uncertain. Trimming stripped 5 bases from V and 7 bases from J, with 9 bases between. This CDR3 is 11 amino acids long. CDR1 and CDR2 (germline): SGHVS, FQNEAQ. The CDR3: CASSPSEEQYF. The CDR3 DNA reads as TGTGCCAGCAGCCCGAGTGAAGAGCAGTACTTC.

The chain carries TRBV7-9 and TRBJ2-7; 8 nucleotides match TRBD2. In germline, CDR1 is SEHNR, CDR2 FQNEAQ (reference sequence). After removal of 3 bases from V and 4 bases from J, the junction contained 20 bases not matched to a gene. CDR3 length: 19 residues. Here the CDR3 DNA reads TGTGCCAGCAGCTTGAGTACCCTCCGGCGGGAGGCATCTGGGTACGAGCAGTACTTC. It is translated as CASSLSTLRREASGYEQYF.

This chain links TRBV24-1 with TRBJ2-3; no clear D. The ends were cut back, 9 bases at V and 5 bases at J, with 11 bases in the middle. The CDR3 is 12 amino acids. CDR1 KGHDR and CDR2 SFDVKD come from the germline V gene. The CDR3 nucleotides are TGTGCCACCGGTGGAGTGGGAGATACGCAGTATTTT. This translates into CATGGVGDTQYF.

V usage is TRBV5-5 and J usage is TRBJ2-1, with D perhaps given as TRBD1 or TRBD2 (5 bases each). The CDR3 consists of 16 residues. Trimming cost V 4 bases and J 12 bases, with 26 bases left between them. Germline CDR1 SGHKS, CDR2 YYEKEE (reference sequence). This chain's CDR3 is CASSPWTSGTPDLQFF. The CDR3 DNA is TGTGCCAGCAGCCCCTGGACATCCGGGACGCCCGATCTGCAGTTCTTC. Full variable domain (remainder filled in from reference TRBV5-5 and TRBJ2-1): DAGVTQSPTHLIKTRGQQVTLRCSPISGHKSVSWYQQVLGQGPQFIFQYYEKEERGRGNFPDRFSARQFPNYSSELNVNALLLGDSALYLCASSPWTSGTPDLQFFGPGTRLTVL.

J is TRBJ2-3 and V is TRBV19, with 7 bases that match TRBD2. Germline values: CDR1 LNHDA, CDR2 SQIVND (reference sequence). V was pared by 6 bases and J by 3 bases, with 3 bases of the junction left unmatched. CDR3 size: 13 residues. The DNA of the CDR3 is TGTGCCAGTAGAGAGCGGGGAACAGATACGCAGTATTTT. It translates to CASRERGTDTQYF.

CDR3 sequence reads: CSASGGATEKLFF. CDR3 nucleotide sequence: TGCAGTGCTAGTGGGGGGGCTACTGAAAAACTGTTTTTT. The chain recombines TRBV20-1 with TRBJ1-4, with D tentatively TRBD1 (6 bases). Germline V lookup: CDR1 DFQATT, CDR2 SNEGSKA (reference sequence). This CDR3 spans 13 amino acids. V was shortened by 3 bases and J by 7 bases, with 12 bases between the two germline ends.

In DNA form, the CDR3 reads TGCGCCAGCAGCTTCGGGACAGCCTCGGATTCACCCCTCCACTTT. Translation gives CASSFGTASDSPLHF. The rearrangement joins TRBV5-1 to TRBJ1-6, with TRBD1 identical over 7 bases. Germline values: CDR1 SGHRS, CDR2 YFSETQ. V lost 2 bases and J lost 8; bases outside the gene matches: 7. The CDR3 runs 15 residues.